This paragraph reports one TCR beta chain. The record originates from a study of blood T cell repertoires in COVID-19. About the study: Whether acute or convalescent, the COVID-19 samples came from the United States, Italy and Spain. T cells, B-cell-depleted T cells, or PBMCs provided the cDNA or gDNA that served as material.

Trimming cost V 3 bases and J 5 bases, with 10 bases left between them. CDR3 length equals 13 residues. In the authors' methods: Scientists estimated how many nucleated cells there were by amplifying reference gene primers. Some clones are missing from TCRdb's copy, which holds only in-frame ones; the method was immunoSEQ multiplex PCR. That table furnishes V, J and clone size, whereas the DNA furnished D and trimming. The sample carries roughly 190,000 clones, about nine tenths recorded once. The sample taken for sequencing was peripheral blood. The source of this sequence is a man in his forties or fifties with acute or convalescent COVID-19. The genes are TRBV12-3 or TRBV12-4 and TRBJ1-2, with D perhaps matching TRBD1 (5 bases). CDR3 in amino acids: CASSFDSLYGYTF. CDR3 DNA: TGTGCCAGCAGTTTTGACAGTCTGTATGGCTACACCTTC.